The 5 T cell receptor beta chains below were found in one sample sequenced in a study of blood T cell repertoires in COVID-19. Produced via immunoSEQ multiplex PCR; TCRdb's table is partial and in-frame only. Of over 200,000 clones listed, 80% to 90% are singletons. Material: PBMCs or T cells enriched from blood (not recorded which). All receptors derive from a man aged 40-55 years who had recovered from COVID-19.

Here the CDR3 reads CASSYESRDRVNQPQHF. CDR3 DNA: TGCGCCAGCAGCTATGAAAGCCGGGACAGGGTAAATCAGCCCCAGCATTTT. The genes are TRBV23-1 and TRBJ1-5; TRBD1 aligns across 9 bases. TRBV23-1 is recorded as an ORF, its role being uncertain. J lost 4 bases, V lost 6 bases, and 13 bases had no gene match. This CDR3 is built from 17 residues.

This chain uses TRBV11-2 with TRBJ2-5, with TRBD2 matching 7 bases. With V trimmed by 1 base and J by 5 bases, 7 bases remained unmatched. This CDR3 has 15 residues. Germline values: CDR1 SGHAT, CDR2 FQNNGV. Here the CDR3 DNA reads TGTGCCAGCAGCTTAGCAGCCCAGCGGGGTGAGACCCAGTACTTC. It translates to CASSLAAQRGETQYF.

The V gene is TRBV27, the J gene TRBJ2-7; 9 bases match TRBD2. This CDR3 contains 18 residues. The germline V gene has CDR1 MNHEY and CDR2 SMNVEV (reference sequence). Trimming cost V 3 bases and J 4 bases; bases outside gene matches: 16. Here the CDR3 DNA reads TGTGCCAGCAGTTTGGAGGGGGGACTAGCTTTAGTCGGTTACGAGCAGTACTTC. Translating it yields CASSLEGGLALVGYEQYF.

This clone appeared a single time. The V and J genes are TRBV6-9 and TRBJ2-1, with 14 bases matching TRBD2. With 5 bases clipped from V and 2 bases from J, the junction kept 14 bases outside the gene matches. Germline assignment: CDR1 MNHGY and CDR2 SVAAGI. The CDR3 runs 20 residues. For the CDR3, the DNA is TGTGCCAGCAGTCCCCCCCGGACTAGCGGGAGGCGGGGGACCTACAATGAGCAGTTCTTC. Its protein is CASSPPRTSGRRGTYNEQFF.

This chain joins TRBV28 and TRBJ1-2; D possibly corresponds to TRBD1 (5 bases). This CDR3 region has 16 residues. Germline CDR1 is MDHEN and CDR2 is SYDVKM. Trimming removed 5 bases from V and 5 bases from J, with 21 bases in between. The CDR3 region is CASSPTPQAGGYGYTF. The CDR3 nucleotides are TGTGCCAGCAGTCCAACGCCTCAAGCGGGGGGTTATGGCTACACCTTC.